One and the same sample provided the 8 T cell receptor beta chains below, sequenced in a study of shared clonotypes between healthy human individuals. Profiling relied on immunoSEQ multiplex PCR, and the TCRdb table lists in-frame clones only, not all of them. The repertoire holds 1.5 million to 2.5 million clones, with about 95% as singletons. Only CD45RO-negative cells positively selected for CCR7 counted as naive CD8 cells, so terminally differentiated effector memory CD45RA+ cells were excluded. Sequenced input: naive CD8+ T cells sorted from blood. The receptor set was obtained from a man aged 18 to 29 in good health.

Regarding this clone: Additional DNA sequences in this sample encode the identical CDR3. This chain links TRBV9 with TRBJ2-3, with a possible D match to TRBD2 (6 bases). The CDR3 consists of 13 residues. Trimming removed 0 bases from V and 4 bases from J, with 6 bases in between. Germline CDR1 reads SGDLS; CDR2 reads YYNGEE. The chain's CDR3 is CASSVGGADTQYF. The DNA of the CDR3 is TGTGCCAGCAGCGTAGGGGGGGCAGATACGCAGTATTTT.

V gene TRBV10-3 combines with J gene TRBJ1-6, with 9 bases matching TRBD1. Per the germline V gene, CDR1 is ENHRY and CDR2 is SYGVKD. With 5 bases clipped from V and 3 bases from J, the junction kept 5 bases outside the gene matches. The CDR3 is 16 residues long. In DNA form, the CDR3 reads TGTGCCATCAGTCCGACAGGGGGGGACTATAATTCACCCCTCCACTTT. Translating it yields CAISPTGGDYNSPLHF.

The chain uses TRBV5-1 and TRBJ2-5; TRBD1 aligns across 7 bases. J lost 2 bases, V lost 5 bases, and 6 bases had no gene match. The CDR3 is 14 amino acids. Germline V gene data show CDR1 as SGHRS and CDR2 as YFSETQ. The CDR3 DNA reads TGCGCCAGCAGAAAGGGCAGGGGGCAAGAGACCCAGTACTTC. Amino acids: CASRKGRGQETQYF.

The chain is built from TRBV10-3 and TRBJ2-5; D is unclear. The V and J ends lost 2 bases and 0 bases respectively, with 13 bases between them. The CDR3 spans 16 residues. Germline V gene lookup returns CDR1 ENHRY and CDR2 SYGVKD. The CDR3 here is CAISEPSSPNQETQYF. The CDR3 DNA sequence: TGTGCCATCAGTGAGCCCTCCTCACCTAACCAAGAGACCCAGTACTTC.

This clone has just one count. The rearrangement links TRBV19 to TRBJ2-7; possible D gene TRBD1, 6 bases. The germline CDR1 and CDR2 sequences are LNHDA and SQIVND (reference sequence). There are 15 residues in the CDR3. The V end lost 9 bases, the J end lost 0 bases, and 18 bases lay between the germline ends. This chain's CDR3 is CASQARGHSSYEQYF. The CDR3 region has the DNA TGTGCCAGCCAAGCCAGGGGTCACAGCTCCTACGAGCAGTACTTC.

The gene calls are TRBV19 and TRBJ1-2, with 7 nucleotides matching TRBD1. The CDR3 has 13 residues. Trimming at V came to 5 bases and at J to 3 bases, leaving 3 bases not matched to a gene. Looked up from germline, CDR1 is LNHDA and CDR2 is SQIVND (reference sequence). CDR3 sequence: CASSGTAYYGYTF. CDR3 coding DNA: TGTGCCAGTAGTGGGACAGCCTACTATGGCTACACCTTC.

This sequence joins TRBV7-9 and TRBJ2-7, with unresolved D. This CDR3 region has 14 residues. Germline V gene lookup returns CDR1 SEHNR and CDR2 FQNEAQ (reference sequence). Trimming cost V 2 bases and J 3 bases, with 11 bases left between them. The CDR3 loop is CASSLNLGFYEQYF. In DNA, the CDR3 is TGTGCCAGCAGCTTAAACTTAGGGTTCTACGAGCAGTACTTC.

As DNA, the CDR3 is TGTGCCAGCAGTCCAATTCCCGGGACAGGGATCGGGTACGAGCAGTACTTC. It translates to CASSPIPGTGIGYEQYF. The chain employs TRBV2 and TRBJ2-7, with TRBD1 matching 9 bases. The CDR3 runs 17 residues. The V gene end was trimmed by 5 bases and the J gene end by 4 bases; junction bases not matched to a gene: 15. Germline assignment: CDR1 SNHLY and CDR2 FYNNEI.